This paragraph reports one T cell receptor beta chain. A modified ARM-PCR protocol with three rounds of nested PCR amplified TCRbeta. TCRdb redid the calling of the multiplex PCR reads with MiXCR, one entry per CDR3 protein. Of tens of thousands of distinct CDR3 sequences in the sample, approximately 82% were seen once. The sample originates from a study of tumor and adjacent non-tumor tissue in lung cancer. Turning to the study itself: There were some 12 adenocarcinoma, 2 squamous cell carcinoma and 1 small cell lung cancer cases.

RNA was extracted from bulk tissue without any cell sorting. This non-tumor lung sample came from over 3 cm beyond the tumor edge. Trimming left V 9 bases short and J 5 bases short, with 13 bases between. The length of the CDR3 is 12 residues. This receptor was taken from a man between 65 and 85 years old with non-small cell lung cancer. The chain links TRBV12-3 or TRBV12-4 to TRBJ1-1; D is undetermined. Material for sequencing was distant non-tumor lung tissue. The CDR3 coding sequence is TGTGCCAGGACCGGTTCCCCGACTGAAGCTTTCTTT. Translation gives CARTGSPTEAFF.